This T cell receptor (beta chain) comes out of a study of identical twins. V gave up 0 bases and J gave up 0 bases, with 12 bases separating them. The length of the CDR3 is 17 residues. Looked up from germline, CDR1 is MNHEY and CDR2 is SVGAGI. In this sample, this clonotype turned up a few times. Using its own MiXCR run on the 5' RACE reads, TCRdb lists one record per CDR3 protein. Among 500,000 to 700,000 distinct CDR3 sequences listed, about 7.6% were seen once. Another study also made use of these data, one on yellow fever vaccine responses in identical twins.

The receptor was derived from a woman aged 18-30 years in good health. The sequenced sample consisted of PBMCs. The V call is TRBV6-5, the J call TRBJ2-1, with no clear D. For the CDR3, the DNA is TGTGCCAGCAGTTACTCAGGCCTGGAACTCTCCTACAATGAGCAGTTCTTC. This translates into CASSYSGLELSYNEQFF.